Listed here are 20 T cell receptor beta chains from one sample, sequenced in a study of control samples from healthy donors and cancer patients. TCRdb's copy holds only in-frame clones and misses some; the assay was immunoSEQ multiplex PCR. In the table there are over 45,000 clones, roughly nine tenths of which are singletons. Sequencing was performed on PBMCs. All receptors come from a man in his forties with colorectal cancer.

V is TRBV9 and J is TRBJ1-2; D not certain. Germline CDR1 is SGDLS and CDR2 is YYNGEE. This CDR3 has 10 residues. V lost 3 bases to trimming and J lost 10 bases, with 7 bases between them. The CDR3: CASSGRLYTF. In DNA, the CDR3 is TGTGCCAGCAGCGGCAGACTCTACACCTTC. Variable domain in full (rest from reference TRBV9 and TRBJ1-2): DSGVTQTPKHLITATGQRVTLRCSPRSGDLSVYWYQQSLDQGLQFLIQYYNGEERAKGNILERFSAQQFPDLHSELNLSSLELGDSALYFCASSGRLYTFGSGTRLTVV.

V and J are TRBV20-1 and TRBJ2-7; TRBD2 matches 7 bases. The CDR3 length is 14 residues. CDR1 and CDR2 (germline): DFQATT, SNEGSKA (reference sequence). Trimming removed 3 bases from V and 1 base from J; junction bases left unmatched: 6. CDR3 amino acids: CSASDGGRSYEQYF. DNA of the CDR3: TGCAGTGCTAGTGACGGGGGGAGGTCCTACGAGCAGTACTTC.

The chain employs TRBV5-8 and TRBJ1-1; D gene uncertain. The ends were cut back, 10 bases at V and 11 bases at J, with 15 bases in the middle. This CDR3 contains 10 residues. Per the germline V gene, CDR1 is SGHTS and CDR2 is YDEGEE. DNA of the CDR3: TGTGCCTCGGCGGCGGGGTCTGCTTTCTTT. Protein product: CASAAGSAFF.

The chain carries TRBV7-9 and TRBJ2-1; 11 bases map to TRBD1. J gave up 5 bases and V 3 bases, and 3 bases lay outside the gene matches. CDR1 is SEHNR, CDR2 FQNEAQ, per germline (reference sequence). This CDR3 is built from 15 residues. CDR3 DNA sequence: TGTGCCAGCAGCTTCTTGGACAGGGGGCACAATGAGCAGTTCTTC. It specifies CASSFLDRGHNEQFF.

As DNA, the CDR3 is TGTGCCAGCAGCTCATGGACAGGGGGTTATAGTCAGCCCCAGCATTTT. Translation: CASSSWTGGYSQPQHF. This chain links TRBV7-9 with TRBJ1-5, with 10 bases that match TRBD1. With V trimmed by 4 bases and J by 6 bases, 9 bases remained unmatched. This CDR3 is built from 16 residues. Germline CDR1 is SEHNR and CDR2 is FQNEAQ (reference sequence).

The rearrangement joins TRBV7-6 to TRBJ2-3; D is uncertain. CDR1 and CDR2 (germline): SGHVS, FNYEAQ. Trimming stripped 4 bases from V and 1 base from J, with 3 bases between. The CDR3 has 12 residues. The CDR3 is CASSSGTDTQYF. The CDR3 coding sequence is TGTGCCAGCAGCTCGGGCACAGATACGCAGTATTTT.

The chain carries TRBV21-1 and TRBJ2-7; the DNA was not compared with TRBD1, the D call given in the table. TRBV21-1 is a listed pseudogene. The CDR3 has 16 residues. This CDR3 reads CASSRGQGLGGYEQYF. In nucleotides, the CDR3 is TGTGCCAGCAGCAGAGGACAGGGGCTGGGGGGATACGAGCAGTACTTC.

Worth noting for this clone: At one boundary the junction diverges from the germline segment, which might be a read error. This chain uses TRBV15 with TRBJ2-7; possibly TRBD1 for D (6 bases). The CDR3 covers 14 residues. Germline lookup yields CDR1 LNHNV and CDR2 YYDKDF (reference sequence). CDR3 protein: CATSRDRFQGTTNF. In nucleotides, the CDR3 is TGTGCCACCAGCAGAGATAGATTCCAGGGGACGACAAACTTC.

The chain links TRBV28 to TRBJ1-1; D not resolved. The CDR3 covers 12 residues. V lost 3 bases, J lost 4 bases, and 6 bases lay in between. The germline gives CDR1 MDHEN, CDR2 SYDVKM. Written as DNA, the CDR3 is TGTGCCAGCAGTTTGTGGAGCACTGAAGCTTTCTTT. Its protein product is CASSLWSTEAFF.

This sequence joins TRBV5-1 and TRBJ1-2; 7 bases are a match to TRBD1. CDR3 length: 15 amino acids. With 3 bases clipped from V and 0 bases from J, the junction kept 5 bases outside the gene matches. CDR1 is SGHRS and CDR2 is YFSETQ in the germline V gene. The CDR3 sequence is CASSWDSSSNYGYTF. The CDR3 bases are TGCGCCAGCAGCTGGGACAGCTCCTCTAACTATGGCTACACCTTC.

The gene calls are TRBV20-1 and TRBJ2-5; D remains unclear. The V and J ends lost 7 bases and 4 bases respectively, with 10 bases between them. The CDR3 loop spans 11 amino acids. Germline loops: CDR1 DFQATT, CDR2 SNEGSKA (reference sequence). Here the CDR3 DNA reads TGCAGTGAGGCCAGAGGAGAGACCCAGTACTTC. Protein sequence: CSEARGETQYF.

The chain is built from TRBV24-1 and TRBJ2-7, with D unclear. With 2 bases removed from V and 2 bases from J, the gap between germline ends came to 3 bases. Germline loops: CDR1 KGHDR, CDR2 SFDVKD. The CDR3 runs 12 residues. CDR3 loop: CATSDSTYEQYF. Here the CDR3 DNA reads TGTGCCACCAGTGATTCCACCTACGAGCAGTACTTC.

This chain connects TRBV5-6 to TRBJ1-2, with 11 bases aligning to TRBD1. Per germline, CDR1 SGHDT and CDR2 YYEEEE. The CDR3 runs 15 residues. J lost 4 bases, V lost 4 bases, and 6 bases had no gene match. As DNA, the CDR3 is TGTGCCAGCAGCGGTAGGACAGGGGGCCTCTATGGCTACACCTTC. Residues: CASSGRTGGLYGYTF.

This chain uses TRBV7-2 with TRBJ2-1; 12 bases match TRBD2. Germline CDR1 SGHTA, CDR2 FQGNSA. Trimming removed 5 bases from V and 4 bases from J; junction bases left unmatched: 3. The CDR3 is 15 residues long. The chain's CDR3 is CASSTGTSGYNEQFF. The CDR3 region has the DNA TGTGCCAGCAGCACCGGGACTAGCGGGTACAATGAGCAGTTCTTC.

This rearrangement joins TRBV13 to TRBJ2-7; 11 bases match TRBD1. Trimming at V came to 4 bases and at J to 2 bases, leaving 4 bases not matched to a gene. The CDR3 has 15 residues. CDR1 PRHDT and CDR2 FYEKMQ come from the germline V gene (reference sequence). The CDR3 nucleotides read TGTGCCAGCAGCTCGCCGGGACAGGGGGCCTACGAGCAGTACTTC. Translation gives CASSSPGQGAYEQYF.

This rearrangement joins TRBV11-2 to TRBJ1-1; D ambiguous. V was clipped by 2 bases and J by 1 base, with 8 bases between them. Germline lookup yields CDR1 SGHAT and CDR2 FQNNGV. The CDR3 spans 14 residues. The CDR3 sequence is CASSLRAQNTEAFF. CDR3 DNA sequence: TGTGCCAGCAGCTTAAGAGCACAGAACACTGAAGCTTTCTTT.

This chain joins TRBV27 and TRBJ2-7, with a weak D call TRBD2 (5 bases). Trimming removed 4 bases from V and 4 bases from J, with 11 bases in between. Germline CDR1 reads MNHEY; CDR2 reads SMNVEV (reference sequence). The CDR3 totals 13 residues. CDR3 protein: CASSYGVVYEQYF. The CDR3 DNA sequence: TGTGCCAGCAGTTACGGGGTCGTATACGAGCAGTACTTC.

This clone has a single count. V usage is TRBV4-1 and J usage is TRBJ2-7, with 10 bases that match TRBD2. The germline gives CDR1 MGHRA, CDR2 YSYEKL. The length of the CDR3 is 17 residues. With V trimmed by 1 base and J by 0 bases, 6 bases remained unmatched. CDR3 loop: CASSQGGGLANSYEQYF. CDR3 in DNA: TGCGCCAGCAGCCAAGGAGGGGGACTAGCGAACTCCTACGAGCAGTACTTC.

This chain links TRBV2 with TRBJ2-1, with unresolved D. Germline V CDR1 and CDR2: SNHLY, FYNNEI. CDR3 length equals 12 residues. V gave up 7 bases and J gave up 4 bases, with 8 bases separating them. The CDR3 region has the DNA TGTGCCAGCACTCGGGCGTACAATGAGCAGTTCTTC. This translates into CASTRAYNEQFF.

The J gene is TRBJ2-6, the V gene TRBV25-1, with D uncertain. This CDR3 region has 12 residues. Trimming removed 8 bases at V and 0 bases at J, with 2 bases between. CDR1 is MGHDK and CDR2 is SYGVNS in the germline V gene. CDR3 DNA sequence: TGTGCCAGCTCCTCTGGGGCCAACGTCCTGACTTTC. This gives the protein CASSSGANVLTF. The variable domain in full, completed from reference TRBV25-1 and TRBJ2-6, reads EADIYQTPRYLVIGTGKKITLECSQTMGHDKMYWYQQDPGMELHLIHYSYGVNSTEKGDLSSESTVSRIRTEHFPLTLESARPSHTSQYLCASSSGANVLTFGAGSRLTVL.